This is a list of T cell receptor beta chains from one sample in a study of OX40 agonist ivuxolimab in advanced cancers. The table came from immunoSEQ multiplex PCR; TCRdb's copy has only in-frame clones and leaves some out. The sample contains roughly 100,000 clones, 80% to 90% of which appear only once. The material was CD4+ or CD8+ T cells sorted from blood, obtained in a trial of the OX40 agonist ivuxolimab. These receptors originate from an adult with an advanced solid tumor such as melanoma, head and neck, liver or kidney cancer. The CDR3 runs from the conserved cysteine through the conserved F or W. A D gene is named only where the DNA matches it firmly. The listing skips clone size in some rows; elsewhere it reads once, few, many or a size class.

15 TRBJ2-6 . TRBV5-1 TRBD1 TGCGCTACCGGGACAGGGGGCTCTGGGGCCAACGTCCTGACTTTC CATGTGGSGANVLTF
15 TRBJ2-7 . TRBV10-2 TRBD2 TGCGCCAGCAGTGAGTCGGCCGCTAGCGGGGGCATGGGTTACTTC CASSESAASGGMGYF
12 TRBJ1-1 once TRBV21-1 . TGTGCCAGCAGCCGACGAGGTAAAGGTGCTTTCTTT CASSRRGKGAFF
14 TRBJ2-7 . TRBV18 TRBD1 TGTGCCAGCTCACCACGGGACAGCTCCTACGAGCAGTACTTC CASSPRDSSYEQYF
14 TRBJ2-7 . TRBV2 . TGTGCCAGCAGTGCAACAGGGACCAGCTACGAGCAGTACTTC CASSATGTSYEQYF
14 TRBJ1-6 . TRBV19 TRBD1 TGTGCCAGTAGTCCGGGGACAGAATCTTCACCCCTCCACTTT CASSPGTESSPLHF
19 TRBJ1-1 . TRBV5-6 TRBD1 TGTGCCAGCAGCCCTGGGGGCAGGGGGCCTCCGAGAAAGAACACTGAAGCTTTCTTT CASSPGGRGPPRKNTEAFF
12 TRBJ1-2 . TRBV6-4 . TGTGCCAGCAGTGACACGGTCGGAGGCTACACCTTC CASSDTVGGYTF
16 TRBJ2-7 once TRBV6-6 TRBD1 TGTGCCAGCAGTTACTCTCAGGGGGTCGGGATCTACGAGCAGTACTTC CASSYSQGVGIYEQYF
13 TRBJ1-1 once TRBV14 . TGTGCCAGCAGCCGGGAATTGTACACTGAAGCTTTCTTT CASSRELYTEAFF
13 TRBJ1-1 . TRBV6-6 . TGTGCCAGCAGTTACTCGGCGGACACTGAAGCTTTCTTT CASSYSADTEAFF
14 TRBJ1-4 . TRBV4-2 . TGTGCCAGCAGCGCTGACGAGGGGCGGGAAAAACTGTTTTTT CASSADEGREKLFF
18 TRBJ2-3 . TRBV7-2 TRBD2 TGTGCCAGCAGCTCCCCTCCAGAGCGGGGCCGTCGCACAGATACGCAGTATTTT CASSSPPERGRRTDTQYF
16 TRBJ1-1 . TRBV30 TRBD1 TGTGCCTGGAGTTCAGGGGGCACGATAGGAGACACTGAAGCTTTCTTT CAWSSGGTIGDTEAFF
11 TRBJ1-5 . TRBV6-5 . TGTGCCAGCAGTGAACTAGAGGCCCAGCATTTT CASSELEAQHF
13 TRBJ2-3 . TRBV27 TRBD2 TGTGCCAGCAGTGCCGGACTAGGATATACGCAGTATTTT CASSAGLGYTQYF
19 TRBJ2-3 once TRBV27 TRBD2 TGTGCCAGCAGACCTAGGGGGGCTAGCGGGGGCCTACGTGCAGATACGCAGTATTTT CASRPRGASGGLRADTQYF
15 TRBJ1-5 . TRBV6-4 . TGTGCCAGCAGCCCCACTGGGGCCCTCAATCAGCCCCAGCATTTT CASSPTGALNQPQHF
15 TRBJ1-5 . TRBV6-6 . TGTGCCAGCAGACCCTCCGCTCGCCCGGAGGAGCCCCAGCATTTT CASRPSARPEEPQHF
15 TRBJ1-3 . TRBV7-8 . TGTGCCAGCAGCTTTTCGACGGCCCTTGGAAACACCATATATTTT CASSFSTALGNTIYF
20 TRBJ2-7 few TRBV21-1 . TGTGCCAGCAGGGCTCAGTGGCGGGGGGACCCCGAAAAACGCTCCTACGAGCAGTACTTC CASRAQWRGDPEKRSYEQYF
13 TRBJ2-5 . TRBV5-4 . TGTGCCAGCAGAAAGGGAGTATGGGAGACCCAGTACTTC CASRKGVWETQYF
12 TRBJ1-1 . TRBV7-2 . TGTGCCAGCCAAGTCCAGAACACTGAAGCTTTCTTT CASQVQNTEAFF